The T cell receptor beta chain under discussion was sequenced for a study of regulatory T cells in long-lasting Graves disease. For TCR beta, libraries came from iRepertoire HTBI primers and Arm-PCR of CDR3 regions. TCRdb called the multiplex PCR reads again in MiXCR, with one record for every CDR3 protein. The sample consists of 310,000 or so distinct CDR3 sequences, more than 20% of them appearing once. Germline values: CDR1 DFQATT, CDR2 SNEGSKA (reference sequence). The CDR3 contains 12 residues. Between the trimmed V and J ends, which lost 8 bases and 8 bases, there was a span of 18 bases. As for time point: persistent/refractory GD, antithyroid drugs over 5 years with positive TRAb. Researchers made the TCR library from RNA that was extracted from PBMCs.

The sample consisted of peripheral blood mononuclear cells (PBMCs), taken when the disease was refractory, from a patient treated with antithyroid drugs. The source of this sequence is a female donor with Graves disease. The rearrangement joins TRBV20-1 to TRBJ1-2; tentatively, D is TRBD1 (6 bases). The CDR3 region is CSRPDSLVGYTF. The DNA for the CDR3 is TGCAGTAGGCCGGACAGCCTAGTGGGCTACACCTTC.